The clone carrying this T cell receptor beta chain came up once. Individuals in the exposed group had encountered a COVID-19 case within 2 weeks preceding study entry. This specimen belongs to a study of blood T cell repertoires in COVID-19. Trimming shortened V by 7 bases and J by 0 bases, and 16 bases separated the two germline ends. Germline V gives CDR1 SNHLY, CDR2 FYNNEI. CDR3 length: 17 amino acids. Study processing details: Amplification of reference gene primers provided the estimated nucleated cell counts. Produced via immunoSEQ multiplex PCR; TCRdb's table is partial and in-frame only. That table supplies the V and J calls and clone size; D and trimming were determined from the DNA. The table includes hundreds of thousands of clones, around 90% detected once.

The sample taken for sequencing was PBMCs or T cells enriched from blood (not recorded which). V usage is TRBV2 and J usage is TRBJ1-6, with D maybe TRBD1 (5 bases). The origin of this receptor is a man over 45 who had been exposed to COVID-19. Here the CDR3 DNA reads TGTGCCAGCATTGACAGAAGGAGAATCTCCTATAATTCACCCCTCCACTTT. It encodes CASIDRRRISYNSPLHF.